These 5 T cell receptor beta chains came from one sample sequenced in a study of blood T cell repertoires in COVID-19. Some clones are missing from TCRdb's copy, which holds only in-frame ones; the method was immunoSEQ multiplex PCR. The table shows some 150,000 clones, with roughly three quarters occurring only once. Sequencing was carried out using PBMCs or T cells enriched from blood (not recorded which). The receptors derive from a woman aged 50 to 65 who had recovered from COVID-19.

The genes are TRBV11-2 and TRBJ2-5; the D is unclear. V was trimmed by 3 bases and J by 1 base, leaving 9 bases between them. CDR1 SGHAT and CDR2 FQNNGV come from the germline V gene. The CDR3 covers 14 residues. The CDR3 protein is CASSFNYIQETQYF. As DNA, the CDR3 is TGTGCCAGCAGCTTTAACTATATCCAAGAGACCCAGTACTTC.

This chain connects TRBV3-1 (or the pseudogene TRBV3-2) to TRBJ2-7, with 8 bases aligning to TRBD2. Per germline, CDR1 LGHDT and CDR2 YNNKEL (reference sequence). The CDR3 runs to 14 residues. J gave up 4 bases and V 3 bases, and 5 bases lay outside the gene matches. Written as DNA, the CDR3 is TGTGCCAGCAGCCAGGGGGCGGGAGGATACGAGCAGTACTTC. Protein product: CASSQGAGGYEQYF.

V usage is TRBV6-4 and J usage is TRBJ2-5; TRBD2 might be the D (6 bases). V was trimmed by 1 base and J by 9 bases, leaving 12 bases between them. There are 13 residues in the CDR3. Germline assignment: CDR1 MRHNA and CDR2 SNTAGT. CDR3 in DNA: TGTGCCAGCAGTGACTATGAGGGGACTCCCCAGTACTTC. Translated, it gives CASSDYEGTPQYF.

The count of this clone is one. The rearrangement links TRBV13 to TRBJ2-3; 9 bases fit TRBD2. CDR3 length equals 14 residues. The ends lost 5 bases at V and 10 bases at J; junction bases unmatched: 10. Germline lookup yields CDR1 PRHDT and CDR2 FYEKMQ (reference sequence). The CDR3 nucleotides are TGTGCCAGCAGCACGGGACTAGCCCTGTCCTCGCAGTATTTT. Encoded protein: CASSTGLALSSQYF.

The J gene is TRBJ2-7, the V gene TRBV5-6; D might be TRBD1 (7 bases). Germline V CDR1 and CDR2: SGHDT, YYEEEE. The CDR3 loop spans 16 amino acids. Deletions cut 3 bases from V and 2 bases from J, with 18 bases between. The CDR3, as DNA: TGTGCCAGCAGCTCATTCAGGGGGGAATTTCCCTACGAGCAGTACGTC. It translates to CASSSFRGEFPYEQYV.